Shown below are 31 T cell receptor beta chains from a single sample sequenced in a study of shared clonotypes between healthy human individuals. Profiling relied on immunoSEQ multiplex PCR, and the TCRdb table lists in-frame clones only, not all of them. This table holds 2.3 million or so clones, approximately 93% found once. Sequenced material: naive CD4+ T cells from PBMCs. Subset defined: CD45RA+ positively selected. These receptors came from a man between 18 and 35 years old in good health. Some clones in this sample may be carry-over from other donors' samples.

This rearrangement joins TRBV19 to TRBJ2-2; the D gene is possibly TRBD1 (6 bases). CDR3 length: 15 residues. The germline gives CDR1 LNHDA, CDR2 SQIVND (reference sequence). Trimming removed 6 bases at V and 5 bases at J, with 16 bases between. This chain's CDR3 is CASSPRGGGTGELFF. CDR3 sequence (DNA): TGTGCCAGTAGCCCCCGTGGGGGCGGAACCGGGGAGCTGTTTTTT.

The chain recombines TRBV28 with TRBJ1-1, with D uncertain. V was shortened by 8 bases and J by 1 base, with 8 bases between the two germline ends. CDR3 size: 12 residues. Germline V lookup: CDR1 MDHEN, CDR2 SYDVKM. As DNA, the CDR3 is TGTGCCAGCTACTCGGGGAACACTGAAGCTTTCTTT. Translating it yields CASYSGNTEAFF.

This clone was seen a single time. The sample holds other DNA sequences that translate to the same CDR3. The chain employs TRBV25-1 and TRBJ1-5, with TRBD1 matching over 8 bases. The V segment lost 6 bases and the J segment 1 base; nucleotides outside the gene matches: 2. CDR1 and CDR2 from the germline V gene are MGHDK and SYGVNS. This CDR3 contains 14 residues. This CDR3 reads CASRRTGSNQPQHF. The CDR3 region has the DNA TGTGCCAGCAGACGGACAGGGAGCAATCAGCCCCAGCATTTT.

This clone was counted once. V and J are TRBV25-1 and TRBJ1-1; possibly TRBD1 for D (5 bases). Germline CDR1 MGHDK, CDR2 SYGVNS. The CDR3 length is 13 residues. V was trimmed by 4 bases and J by 5 bases, leaving 11 bases between them. CDR3 loop: CASSAPGTTEAFF. The CDR3 DNA is TGTGCCAGCAGTGCCCCTGGGACGACTGAAGCTTTCTTT.

The rearrangement uses TRBV4-1 and TRBJ2-7; 8 bases are shared with TRBD1. Germline lookup yields CDR1 MGHRA and CDR2 YSYEKL. V was clipped by 4 bases and J by 3 bases; unmatched bases: 8. This CDR3 region has 15 residues. CDR3 in amino acids: CASSRSAGQVYEQYF. Here the CDR3 DNA reads TGCGCCAGCAGCCGGTCGGCGGGACAGGTCTACGAGCAGTACTTC.

V usage is TRBV18 and J usage is TRBJ2-2; 9 bases match TRBD1. Looked up from germline, CDR1 is KGHSH and CDR2 is LQKENI. There are 16 residues in the CDR3. V was pared by 0 bases and J by 6 bases, with 5 bases of the junction left unmatched. This CDR3 reads CASSPPGQGIPGELFF. The CDR3 coding sequence is TGTGCCAGCTCACCACCGGGACAGGGTATTCCCGGGGAGCTGTTTTTT.

The chain recombines TRBV10-3 with TRBJ1-4; TRBD1 is a possible D gene (6 bases). Trimming removed 6 bases from V and 8 bases from J, with 22 bases in between. From germline, CDR1 is ENHRY and CDR2 SYGVKD. The CDR3 runs 16 residues. The DNA of the CDR3 is TGTGCCATCAGCGTCGACTTGGGGGGCCGTTGGGAAAAACTGTTTTTT. It is translated as CAISVDLGGRWEKLFF.

This chain joins TRBV6-6 and TRBJ1-5; 7 nucleotides line up with TRBD1. This CDR3 spans 15 amino acids. Germline loops: CDR1 MNHNY, CDR2 SVGAGI (reference sequence). Trimming cost V 5 bases and J 1 base; bases outside gene matches: 5. The CDR3 protein is CASSLSTGSNQPQHF. In DNA, the CDR3 is TGTGCCAGCAGTCTCTCGACAGGGAGCAATCAGCCCCAGCATTTT.

The chain uses TRBV19 and TRBJ1-1; 11 positions agree with TRBD1. Germline V gives CDR1 LNHDA, CDR2 SQIVND (reference sequence). The V segment lost 5 bases and the J segment 3 bases; nucleotides outside the gene matches: 8. The CDR3 spans 16 residues. DNA of the CDR3: TGTGCCAGTAGTTCACGGGACAGGGGGGTATACACTGAAGCTTTCTTT. Its translation is CASSSRDRGVYTEAFF.

This sequence joins TRBV7-3 and TRBJ1-2; 7 bases fit TRBD1. Germline CDR1 reads SGHTA; CDR2 reads FQGTGA. The CDR3 covers 13 residues. J lost 7 bases, V lost 5 bases, and 7 bases had no gene match. This CDR3 is CASSKDRVGGYTF. The CDR3, as DNA: TGTGCCAGCAGCAAAGACAGGGTTGGTGGCTACACCTTC.

The chain recombines TRBV5-5 with TRBJ2-7; TRBD2 matches 9 bases. V shed 5 bases and J 1 base; nucleotides not matched to a gene: 7. Germline CDR1 and CDR2: SGHKS and YYEKEE (reference sequence). The CDR3 contains 15 residues. Here the CDR3 reads CASRGQLAGSYEQYF. The CDR3 DNA reads TGTGCCAGCAGGGGCCAACTAGCGGGTTCCTACGAGCAGTACTTC.

The chain is built from TRBV11-3 and TRBJ2-3; TRBD2 is a possible D gene (6 bases). CDR3 length equals 14 residues. CDR1 and CDR2 from the germline V gene are SGHNT and YENEEA. The V end was cut by 4 bases, the J end by 2 bases, with 10 bases between. The CDR3 protein is CASSSGVNTDTQYF. CDR3 DNA sequence: TGTGCCAGCAGCTCGGGGGTAAACACAGATACGCAGTATTTT.

This clone was found once. The rearrangement uses TRBV7-9 and TRBJ2-2; D may be TRBD1 (5 bases). With 3 bases removed from V and 6 bases from J, the gap between germline ends came to 14 bases. This CDR3 has 15 amino acids. CDR1 and CDR2 from the germline V gene are SEHNR and FQNEAQ (reference sequence). The CDR3 is CASSLAAGIAGELFF. The CDR3 region has the DNA TGTGCCAGCAGCTTGGCTGCAGGGATCGCCGGGGAGCTGTTTTTT.

V and J are TRBV18 and TRBJ2-2, with 8 bases matching TRBD2. Germline V CDR1 and CDR2: KGHSH, LQKENI. With V trimmed by 0 bases and J by 7 bases, 10 bases remained unmatched. The CDR3 sequence is 17 residues long. CDR3 region: CASSPPAGLGEVGELFF. DNA of the CDR3: TGTGCCAGCTCACCACCCGCGGGACTAGGAGAGGTCGGGGAGCTGTTTTTT. The complete variable domain, with remaining parts taken from reference TRBV18 and TRBJ2-2, reads NAGVMQNPRHLVRRRGQEARLRCSPMKGHSHVYWYRQLPEEGLKFMVYLQKENIIDESGMPKERFSAEFPKEGPSILRIQQVVRGDSAAYFCASSPPAGLGEVGELFFGEGSRLTVL.

As regards this clone: Other DNA variants within this sample encode the same CDR3. The V call is TRBV7-3, the J call TRBJ2-7; D is possibly TRBD1 or TRBD2 (6 bases each). Germline CDR1 SGHTA, CDR2 FQGTGA. Trimming pared 3 bases from V and 2 bases from J, leaving 8 bases between. The CDR3 is 13 residues long. CDR3 bases: TGTGCCAGCAGCTTGGGGGGCCCCTACGAGCAGTACTTC. As protein: CASSLGGPYEQYF.

The chain employs TRBV28 and TRBJ2-5; 8 bases are a match to TRBD2. In germline, CDR1 is MDHEN, CDR2 SYDVKM. J gave up 5 bases and V 7 bases, and 9 bases lay outside the gene matches. CDR3 size: 14 residues. CDR3 in DNA: TGTGCCAGCAAACCGGGAGGGACGCGGGAGACCCAGTACTTC. Its protein is CASKPGGTRETQYF.

The CDR3 is CASSQSSGTYEQYF. CDR3 bases: TGTGCCAGCAGCCAGTCTAGCGGAACCTACGAGCAGTACTTC. The chain has TRBV4-2 and TRBJ2-7, with 7 nucleotides matching TRBD2. This CDR3 has 14 residues. The V gene end was trimmed by 3 bases and the J gene end by 2 bases; junction bases not matched to a gene: 4. Germline V gives CDR1 LGHNA, CDR2 YNFKEQ.

The rearrangement uses TRBV10-3 and TRBJ2-3, with D unresolved. V lost 6 bases, J lost 5 bases, and 15 bases lay in between. The germline V gene has CDR1 ENHRY and CDR2 SYGVKD. The CDR3 totals 14 residues. CDR3 nucleotide sequence: TGTGCCATCAGGCCCTCCAGTCTGGGAGATACGCAGTATTTT. Amino acid sequence: CAIRPSSLGDTQYF.

The rearrangement uses TRBV6-5 and TRBJ2-1; D is possibly TRBD2 (5 bases). Trimming removed 2 bases at V and 4 bases at J, with 9 bases between. The CDR3 length is 14 residues. Per the germline V gene, CDR1 is MNHEY and CDR2 is SVGAGI. The CDR3 DNA is TGTGCCAGCAGTTACGGGCTAGCTTACAATGAGCAGTTCTTC. Its protein product is CASSYGLAYNEQFF.

This chain links TRBV11-2 with TRBJ2-1; 12 bases match TRBD2. The germline V gene encodes CDR1 SGHAT and CDR2 FQNNGV. There are 16 residues in the CDR3. The ends lost 4 bases at V and 7 bases at J; junction bases unmatched: 8. The CDR3 spells CASSSFRLAGDNEQFF. The DNA of the CDR3 is TGTGCCAGCAGCTCCTTTAGACTAGCGGGAGATAATGAGCAGTTCTTC.

This clone appeared a single time. This chain joins TRBV18 and TRBJ2-1; 7 positions agree with TRBD2. The CDR3 spans 17 residues. Germline CDR1 reads KGHSH; CDR2 reads LQKENI. V trimming: 4 bases; J trimming: 4 bases; junction bases outside the gene matches: 13. This chain's CDR3 is CASSRRFLAVDYNEQFF. The CDR3 region has the DNA TGTGCCAGCTCACGAAGGTTTCTAGCGGTGGATTACAATGAGCAGTTCTTC.

The rearrangement joins TRBV11-2 to TRBJ2-4, with D maybe TRBD1 (5 bases). Trimming left V 3 bases short and J 3 bases short, with 9 bases between. Per the germline V gene, CDR1 is SGHAT and CDR2 is FQNNGV. CDR3 length: 14 amino acids. The CDR3 DNA is TGTGCCAGCAGCTTCGACAGTCTCAAAAACATTCAGTACTTC. This encodes CASSFDSLKNIQYF.

Regarding this clone: Other nucleotide sequences in the sample specify the same CDR3. The chain uses TRBV28 and TRBJ1-5; 10 bases fit TRBD1. This CDR3 is built from 14 residues. With V trimmed by 5 bases and J by 6 bases, 4 bases remained unmatched. Germline V gene lookup returns CDR1 MDHEN and CDR2 SYDVKM. The CDR3 loop is CASSPDRGGQPQHF. The DNA of the CDR3 is TGTGCCAGCAGTCCGGACAGGGGGGGTCAGCCCCAGCATTTT.

V usage is TRBV18 and J usage is TRBJ2-1, with D hard to call. Looked up from germline, CDR1 is KGHSH and CDR2 is LQKENI. The CDR3 length is 15 residues. V dropped 3 bases and J dropped 10 bases, with 19 bases sitting between them. The DNA for the CDR3 is TGTGCCAGCTCACCTGCCCTTGCTGGTGCCAGGGAGCAGTTCTTC. It translates to CASSPALAGAREQFF.

The chain has TRBV5-1 and TRBJ2-5; TRBD1 might be the D (6 bases). The length of the CDR3 is 15 residues. Trimming left V 3 bases short and J 1 base short, with 13 bases between. The germline CDR1 and CDR2 sequences are SGHRS and YFSETQ. CDR3: CASSSATGTQETQYF. The CDR3 DNA reads TGCGCCAGCAGCTCGGCCACAGGGACCCAAGAGACCCAGTACTTC. The full variable domain, with the rest looked up from reference TRBV5-1 and TRBJ2-5, is KAGVTQTPRYLIKTRGQQVTLSCSPISGHRSVSWYQQTPGQGLQFLFEYFSETQRNKGNFPGRFSGRQFSNSRSEMNVSTLELGDSALYLCASSSATGTQETQYFGPGTRLLVL.

This chain connects TRBV30 to TRBJ2-5; tentative D call: TRBD1 (6 bases). With 0 bases removed from V and 5 bases from J, the gap between germline ends came to 13 bases. The CDR3 loop spans 14 amino acids. Looked up from germline, CDR1 is GTSNPN and CDR2 is SVGIG (reference sequence). CDR3: CAWSVLGGGETQYF. The CDR3 DNA sequence: TGTGCCTGGAGTGTATTAGGGGGTGGCGAGACCCAGTACTTC.

The chain recombines TRBV19 with TRBJ1-2; 10 bases agree with TRBD1. J gave up 8 bases and V 3 bases, and 6 bases lay outside the gene matches. CDR1 is LNHDA, CDR2 SQIVND, per germline (reference sequence). There are 14 residues in the CDR3. The CDR3 region is CASSIFDRGLGYTF. The CDR3 coding sequence is TGTGCCAGTAGTATCTTTGACAGGGGGCTCGGCTACACCTTC.

The gene calls are TRBV7-3 and TRBJ2-2; unclear D gene. CDR1 and CDR2 (germline): SGHTA, FQGTGA. The V gene lost 5 bases and the J gene lost 4 bases, with 14 bases spanning the gap. The CDR3 is 15 residues long. The CDR3 region has the DNA TGTGCCAGCAGCCCATCTGGGCGGACCACCGGGGAGCTGTTTTTT. Amino acid sequence: CASSPSGRTTGELFF.

Concerning this clone: Germline is not matched at one junction end, which may reflect a read error. V usage is TRBV6-1 and J usage is TRBJ2-1, with 12 bases that match TRBD2. The CDR3 extends over 16 amino acids. Germline V gives CDR1 MNHNS, CDR2 SASEGT. The CDR3 sequence is CASREGLTSGRLRQFF. CDR3 nucleotides: TGTGCCAGCAGGGAAGGCTTAACTAGCGGGAGGTTGCGGCAGTTCTTC.

The J gene is TRBJ2-7, the V gene TRBV6-5; 8 bases align to TRBD1. Germline lookup yields CDR1 MNHEY and CDR2 SVGAGI. V lost 5 bases to trimming and J lost 5 bases; unmatched junction nucleotides: 11. The CDR3 consists of 15 residues. The CDR3 reads CASSPYKQGDHEQYF. CDR3 in DNA: TGTGCCAGCAGTCCATACAAACAGGGGGACCACGAGCAGTACTTC.

The chain couples TRBV9 to TRBJ2-5; no clear D. CDR3 length: 17 residues. The V gene's germline CDR1 is SGDLS and CDR2 YYNGEE. The V end was cut by 4 bases, the J end by 4 bases, with 23 bases between. In DNA, the CDR3 is TGTGCCAGCAGCTCCCCTCGGTGGAGTAGCTGGGGAGAGACCCAGTACTTC. Its translation is CASSSPRWSSWGETQYF.